This T cell receptor (beta chain) was sequenced during a study of blood T cells in healthy people across ages. Germline CDR1 SEHNR, CDR2 FQNEAQ (reference sequence). This CDR3 region has 17 residues. Primers used in a second PCR of about 6 to 11 cycles were a sample-barcoded 5' primer and a J-beta primer mix. TCRdb redid the calling of the 5' RACE reads with MiXCR, one entry per CDR3 protein. Of 750,000 to 850,000 distinct CDR3 sequences in the sample, 20% to 25% were seen once. These data were also filed under a second study, of T cells of mothers and their children. That study adds: Each donor was one of three healthy Caucasian mothers or one of their six children.

The V call is TRBV7-9, the J call TRBJ2-5; 15 bases fit TRBD2. The DNA end lines up better with TRBJ2-7; the J call may be wrong. The source is a boy aged 10-17 years in good health. The specimen was blood. CDR3 loop: CASSLGTSGGASYEQYF. In DNA form, the CDR3 reads TGTGCCAGCAGCTTAGGGACTAGCGGGGGGGCCTCCTACGAGCAGTACTTC.